The 9 T cell receptor beta chains listed next were all sequenced from one sample in a study of T-cell reconstitution after alpha-beta-depleted transplantation in children. Unique molecular identifiers were incorporated into the prepared TCRbeta library. MiXCR, applied by TCRdb to the PCR reads, yields one record per CDR3 protein. This sample has about 250,000 distinct CDR3 sequences, with 20% to 30% found just once. Sequences were derived from PBMCs, mostly from graft donor cells, sampled 360 days after TCRalphabeta/CD19-depleted stem cell transplant. The receptor set was obtained from a female patient younger than 10 who had a stem cell transplant for congenital amegakaryocytic thrombocytopenia, so the T cells may come from the graft donor.

This clonotype has a handful of counts. V usage is TRBV28 and J usage is TRBJ1-1; D might be TRBD1 (5 bases). CDR1 MDHEN and CDR2 SYDVKM come from the germline V gene. Trimming shortened V by 9 bases and J by 3 bases, and 17 bases separated the two germline ends. This CDR3 has 14 amino acids. The chain's CDR3 is CASDQNPRDTEAFF. CDR3 coding DNA: TGTGCCAGTGATCAAAATCCCAGGGACACTGAAGCTTTCTTT.

This chain uses TRBV6-2 or TRBV6-3 with TRBJ2-5, with 9 bases matching TRBD2. Germline loops: CDR1 MNHEY, CDR2 SVGEGT. The CDR3 runs 20 residues. V lost 6 bases and J lost 0; bases outside the gene matches: 20. CDR3 sequence (DNA): TGTGCCAGCAGCGGCACTCTACGGGCCAGCGGGAGGACCGACCAAGAGACCCAGTACTTC. This encodes CASSGTLRASGRTDQETQYF.

DNA of the CDR3: TGTGCCAGCAGCACGGGACCCGGGACAGGGGTTCAGCCCCAGCATTTT. Residues: CASSTGPGTGVQPQHF. The V call is TRBV7-8, the J call TRBJ1-5; 10 bases match TRBD1. The CDR3 loop spans 16 amino acids. Germline CDR1 and CDR2: SGHVS and FQNEAQ. V was clipped by 5 bases and J by 6 bases; unmatched bases: 10.

This clonotype was found a few times. The J gene is TRBJ2-6, the V gene TRBV29-1; D unresolved. CDR1 and CDR2 (germline): SQVTM, ANQGSEA. The CDR3 length is 13 residues. V lost 6 bases and J 0 bases, leaving 6 bases between the germline ends. CDR3 residues: CSVAFSGANVLTF. Here the CDR3 DNA reads TGCAGCGTGGCTTTCTCTGGGGCCAACGTCCTGACTTTC.

The V gene is TRBV27, the J gene TRBJ2-5, with 9 bases matching TRBD1. The CDR3 contains 15 residues. From germline, CDR1 is MNHEY and CDR2 SMNVEV (reference sequence). The V segment lost 5 bases and the J segment 2 bases; nucleotides outside the gene matches: 6. Written as DNA, the CDR3 is TGTGCCAGCAGTCCTGACAGGGGGTGGCAAGAGACCCAGTACTTC. Encoded protein: CASSPDRGWQETQYF.

The gene calls are TRBV12-3 or TRBV12-4 and TRBJ2-1; TRBD2 matches 8 bases. This CDR3 comprises 15 residues. V lost 2 bases, J lost 4 bases, and 4 bases stayed unmatched. CDR3: CASSLSSGIYNEQFF. The CDR3 coding sequence is TGTGCCAGCAGTTTAAGTAGCGGGATTTACAATGAGCAGTTCTTC.

This clonotype was observed once. The CDR3 nucleotides are TGTGCCACCCCGTGGTTGGGTGAGCAGTACGTC. Protein sequence: CATPWLGEQYV. The chain couples TRBV24-1 to TRBJ2-7, with unresolved D. The CDR3 has 11 residues. Trimming cost V 9 bases and J 7 bases, with 12 bases left between them. In germline, CDR1 is KGHDR, CDR2 SFDVKD.

This chain joins TRBV5-6 and TRBJ1-1; D unresolved. This CDR3 contains 14 residues. Germline V gene data show CDR1 as SGHDT and CDR2 as YYEEEE. The V gene lost 4 bases and the J gene lost 2 bases, with 12 bases spanning the gap. CDR3 nucleotide sequence: TGTGCCAGCAGCGGAGGGCCAGGCAACACTGAAGCTTTCTTT. It specifies CASSGGPGNTEAFF.

The CDR3 DNA is TGTGCCAGCAAGCCCTCTGGAAACACCATATATTTT. The encoded protein is CASKPSGNTIYF. This chain links TRBV6-6 with TRBJ1-3, with D unclear. Trimming took 7 bases from V and 0 from J, leaving 4 bases between them. The CDR3 runs 12 residues. Germline CDR1 MNHNY, CDR2 SVGAGI (reference sequence).